A selection of T cell receptor beta chains follows, all from one sample in a study of blood T cell repertoires in COVID-19. Produced via immunoSEQ multiplex PCR; TCRdb's table is partial and in-frame only. The table has roughly 80,000 clones, 70% to 85% seen once. Sequencing used peripheral blood. These receptors were obtained from a human donor in a cohort sampled during active COVID-19. CDR3s leave out the opening cysteine and the closing phenylalanine or tryptophan. The D gene is left open where the match is weak.

V	D	J	CDR3
TRBV7-9	TRBD2	TRBJ2-4	ASSQGLAGGDIQY
TRBV2	.	TRBJ2-1	ASSEGPAFTEQF
TRBV6-5	TRBD1	TRBJ2-1	ASSYSPDRVSHEQF
TRBV3-1/TRBV3-2	.	TRBJ2-7	ASSITGTEQY
TRBV5-5	.	TRBJ2-1	ASSLGAGPYNEQF
TRBV12-3/TRBV12-4	TRBD1	TRBJ1-2	ASSLIDRDYT
TRBV7-2	TRBD1	TRBJ1-2	ASSKQGGNYGYT
TRBV12-3/TRBV12-4	.	TRBJ1-1	ASSRGITEAF
TRBV6-5	.	TRBJ2-1	ASSYSETASYNEQF
TRBV13	.	TRBJ2-3	ASSPRAGRSTDTQY
TRBV2	TRBD2	TRBJ2-2	ASRGLAGGYTGELF
TRBV15	TRBD1	TRBJ2-1	ATSRVGTGVYNEQF
TRBV30	.	TRBJ1-2	AWSQTDGYT
TRBV12-2	.	TRBJ2-1	ASRLEAGESNNEQF
TRBV28	TRBD1	TRBJ2-6	ASSLYGDRGSGANVLT
TRBV28	.	TRBJ1-2	ASSLSLAGKGYT
TRBV5-1	TRBD2	TRBJ2-3	ASSLPHYTSGLTTSRDTQY
TRBV6-6	TRBD1	TRBJ1-2	ASSYKQGKGYT
TRBV4-2	TRBD2	TRBJ2-1	ASSRPLGGRTYNEQF
TRBV5-1	TRBD2	TRBJ2-1	ASSLAGGGASPSYNEQF
TRBV18	TRBD1	TRBJ2-3	ASSSAGTGGPDTQY
TRBV28	.	TRBJ2-3	ASSSTAIRATDTQY
TRBV7-7	.	TRBJ1-1	AGINESGGTGLGTEAF
TRBV7-9	TRBD1	TRBJ1-2	ASSLAGTGNGYT
TRBV6-1	.	TRBJ1-3	ASSELRGSGNTIY
TRBV5-1	.	TRBJ1-2	ASSLTGGYT
TRBV7-3	TRBD2	TRBJ2-3	ASSSTGTNTDTQY
TRBV10-3	TRBD2	TRBJ2-3	AISAGLAGGPWTQY
TRBV5-6	TRBD1	TRBJ2-2	ASSLVQGGTGELF
TRBV6-1	TRBD2	TRBJ2-3	ASSEGLLAGADTQY
TRBV2	.	TRBJ1-1	ASSEAPGEAF
TRBV2	TRBD1	TRBJ2-7	ASTLDRGPDEQY
TRBV5-1	.	TRBJ1-5	ASSLTGYSNQPQH
TRBV6-1	.	TRBJ1-5	ASSERGGVQPQH
TRBV7-2	.	TRBJ1-3	ASSLAAQGFGNTIY
TRBV7-8	TRBD1	TRBJ2-7	ASSLEVGQGYEQY
TRBV27	.	TRBJ1-2	ASSQRRDTYGYT
TRBV12-3/TRBV12-4	.	TRBJ2-7	ASSFYYEQY
TRBV19	.	TRBJ2-1	ASSTSSNRPPRNEQF
TRBV11-2	TRBD1	TRBJ2-1	ASSLQGQLGNEQF
TRBV7-3	TRBD2	TRBJ2-3	ASSLWANSGDTQY
TRBV7-8	TRBD2	TRBJ2-1	ASSSLGGAPGNEQF
TRBV5-1	TRBD1	TRBJ2-3	ASSREGGYGTDTQY